This T cell receptor (beta chain) emerged from a study of graft-versus-host responses after intestinal transplantation. Study details: Transplants given to recipients were multivisceral, liver-intestinal, or isolated intestinal.

The study's findings and limits: GvH clones appeared in recipient marrow, some first in ileum or blood. Researchers found peak circulating GvH clone levels linked to early post-transplant HvG declines.

V was clipped by 1 base and J by 2 bases, with 9 bases between them. From germline, CDR1 is SGHRS and CDR2 YFSETQ. The CDR3 extends over 14 amino acids. A word on this clone: Its antigen is undetermined.

The protocol was immunoSEQ multiplex PCR, while the TCRdb copy is restricted to in-frame clones and leaves out a portion. The sample lists fewer than 150,000 clones, about 92% occurring once. The sequencing here drew on unstimulated CD4+ T cells sorted from spleen or lymph node cells, taken before intestinal transplant. The TCR was taken from a human donor who received an intestinal transplant. The chain links TRBV5-1 to TRBJ1-1; the D is unclear. CDR3 DNA sequence: TGCGCCAGCAGCTTGTTGGAGATCAACACTGAAGCTTTCTTT. This gives the protein CASSLLEINTEAFF.